The 15 T cell receptor beta chains in this list originate from one sample, sequenced in a study of radiation and T cells in renal cell carcinoma. This sample's time point: baseline pretreatment blood. The treatment: 15 Gy SBRT to primary tumor, nephrectomy 4 weeks later. The data were produced by immunoSEQ multiplex PCR, yet TCRdb's version contains in-frame clones alone and is incomplete. This sample has approximately 110,000 clones, with approximately 82% found just once. The sequencing here drew on blood, taken from a patient whose treatment included radiotherapy and nephrectomy. These TCRs come from a woman aged 60-70 years with renal cell carcinoma.

V is TRBV6-5 and J is TRBJ2-7; 7 bases are a match to TRBD2. V dropped 5 bases and J dropped 3; count of bases not matched to a gene: 7. The germline V gene has CDR1 MNHEY and CDR2 SVGAGI. This CDR3 spans 14 amino acids. The CDR3, as DNA: TGTGCCAGCAGTGAAACGGGGAGGGGCTACGAGCAGTACTTC. This codes for CASSETGRGYEQYF.

The rearrangement joins TRBV2 to TRBJ2-2; no definite D call. The CDR3 totals 13 residues. The V end was cut by 7 bases, the J end by 4 bases, with 10 bases between. Germline V gene lookup returns CDR1 SNHLY and CDR2 FYNNEI. CDR3 sequence reads: CASKVGITGELFF. CDR3 sequence (DNA): TGTGCCAGCAAGGTGGGGATCACCGGGGAGCTGTTTTTT.

The chain couples TRBV10-3 to TRBJ1-1; D is unresolved. CDR1 ENHRY and CDR2 SYGVKD come from the germline V gene. The CDR3 has 14 amino acids. V was pared by 3 bases and J by 1 base, with 9 bases between. The chain's CDR3 is CAISDGVGNTEAFF. CDR3 coding DNA: TGTGCCATCAGTGATGGGGTAGGGAACACTGAAGCTTTCTTT.

This chain links TRBV6-5 with TRBJ2-3, with D maybe TRBD1 (6 bases). CDR3 size: 15 residues. From germline, CDR1 is MNHEY and CDR2 SVGAGI. V was clipped by 6 bases and J by 5 bases, with 18 bases between them. This CDR3 reads CASSRGSRSQDTQYF. Written as DNA, the CDR3 is TGTGCCAGCAGCAGGGGATCCCGGTCCCAAGATACGCAGTATTTT.

J is TRBJ1-5 and V is TRBV19; D not certain. Between the trimmed V and J ends, which lost 3 bases and 1 base, there was a span of 10 bases. The CDR3 is made up of 15 amino acids. Germline CDR1 LNHDA, CDR2 SQIVND (reference sequence). The chain's CDR3 is CASSMGQASNQPQHF. CDR3 DNA: TGTGCCAGTAGTATGGGTCAGGCCAGCAATCAGCCCCAGCATTTT. Looking up the rest from reference TRBV19 and TRBJ1-5 gives the full variable domain: DGGITQSPKYLFRKEGQNVTLSCEQNLNHDAMYWYRQDPGQGLRLIYYSQIVNDFQKGDIAEGYSVSREKKESFPLTVTSAQKNPTAFYLCASSMGQASNQPQHFGDGTRLSIL.

The chain combines TRBV19 with TRBJ2-3; D gene ambiguous. V lost 7 bases, J lost 0 bases, and 11 bases lay in between. The CDR3 is made up of 14 amino acids. CDR1 and CDR2 from the germline V gene are LNHDA and SQIVND (reference sequence). Here the CDR3 reads CASKVVSSTDTQYF. CDR3 nucleotides: TGTGCCAGTAAGGTAGTCTCGAGCACAGATACGCAGTATTTT. The full variable domain, in which reference TRBV19 and TRBJ2-3 provide the parts outside the CDR3, is DGGITQSPKYLFRKEGQNVTLSCEQNLNHDAMYWYRQDPGQGLRLIYYSQIVNDFQKGDIAEGYSVSREKKESFPLTVTSAQKNPTAFYLCASKVVSSTDTQYFGPGTRLTVL.

The chain uses TRBV5-1 and TRBJ2-3; D gene uncertain. Deletions cut 7 bases from V and 4 bases from J, with 10 bases between. Looked up from germline, CDR1 is SGHRS and CDR2 is YFSETQ. The CDR3 extends over 12 amino acids. The CDR3 nucleotides read TGCGCCAGCTCTCAAAGCGCAGATACGCAGTATTTT. It codes for CASSQSADTQYF.

The rearrangement joins TRBV14 to TRBJ1-2; 8 bases match TRBD1. The V segment lost 0 bases and the J segment 7 bases; nucleotides outside the gene matches: 7. CDR3 size: 15 residues. The germline gives CDR1 SGHDN, CDR2 FVKESK. The CDR3 nucleotides are TGTGCCAGCAGCCAAGAGGAGACAGGGGTCGGTGGCTACACCTTC. Its translation: CASSQEETGVGGYTF.

This sequence joins TRBV28 and TRBJ1-5; TRBD1 is a possible D gene (6 bases). The CDR3 is made up of 14 amino acids. Germline V gives CDR1 MDHEN, CDR2 SYDVKM. V was pared by 11 bases and J by 9 bases, with 23 bases between. Here the CDR3 DNA reads TGTGCCGGGCAGTCGACAGGCCGTAGAGGGCCCCAGCATTTT. Translated: CAGQSTGRRGPQHF.

The rearrangement links TRBV2 to TRBJ1-1; D uncertain. The CDR3 extends over 14 amino acids. Per germline, CDR1 SNHLY and CDR2 FYNNEI. With 5 bases removed from V and 1 base from J, the gap between germline ends came to 11 bases. CDR3 residues: CASSPARTNTEAFF. CDR3 sequence (DNA): TGTGCCAGCAGTCCGGCGCGGACGAACACTGAAGCTTTCTTT.

This clone has only one observation. This sample also contains other DNA sequences that code for the same CDR3. CDR3 nucleotide sequence: TGTGCCTGGAGTGTACCACGGAGCTCTGGAAACACCATATATTTT. This gives the protein CAWSVPRSSGNTIYF. This chain uses TRBV30 with TRBJ1-3; D remains ambiguous. The CDR3 has 15 residues. Trimming left V 0 bases short and J 0 bases short, with 9 bases between. Germline V gene sequence: CDR1 GTSNPN, CDR2 SVGIG (reference sequence).

The chain is built from TRBV6-1 and TRBJ2-3, with unresolved D. Per germline, CDR1 MNHNS and CDR2 SASEGT. This CDR3 comprises 14 residues. V was clipped by 0 bases and J by 6 bases, with 10 bases between them. The CDR3 coding sequence is TGTGCCAGCAGTGAAGCGCTTCTGTACGATACGCAGTATTTT. Its translation is CASSEALLYDTQYF.

This clone was picked up one time. The chain uses TRBV20-1 and TRBJ2-3, with D perhaps TRBD2 (6 bases). CDR3 length equals 11 residues. With 3 bases removed from V and 7 bases from J, the gap between germline ends came to 8 bases. Per germline, CDR1 DFQATT and CDR2 SNEGSKA (reference sequence). The CDR3 sequence is CSASGGNTQYF. In DNA form, the CDR3 reads TGCAGTGCTAGTGGGGGGAATACGCAGTATTTT.

The gene calls are TRBV7-8 and TRBJ1-1; possibly TRBD1 for D (5 bases). Germline loops: CDR1 SGHVS, CDR2 FQNEAQ. The length of the CDR3 is 15 residues. V was trimmed by 7 bases and J by 1 base, leaving 16 bases between them. This CDR3 is CASNVDLTGNTEAFF. The DNA for the CDR3 is TGTGCCAGCAACGTCGATCTAACAGGGAACACTGAAGCTTTCTTT.

This chain joins TRBV5-1 and TRBJ2-3, with D maybe TRBD1 (7 bases). The CDR3 runs 16 residues. V lost 1 base and J 2 bases, leaving 14 bases between the germline ends. Germline CDR1 is SGHRS and CDR2 is YFSETQ. CDR3 amino acids: CASSLQGGPYTDTQYF. Here the CDR3 DNA reads TGCGCCAGCAGCTTGCAGGGGGGACCTTACACAGATACGCAGTATTTT. Together with reference TRBV5-1 and TRBJ2-3, the CDR3 gives the full variable domain: KAGVTQTPRYLIKTRGQQVTLSCSPISGHRSVSWYQQTPGQGLQFLFEYFSETQRNKGNFPGRFSGRQFSNSRSEMNVSTLELGDSALYLCASSLQGGPYTDTQYFGPGTRLTVL.